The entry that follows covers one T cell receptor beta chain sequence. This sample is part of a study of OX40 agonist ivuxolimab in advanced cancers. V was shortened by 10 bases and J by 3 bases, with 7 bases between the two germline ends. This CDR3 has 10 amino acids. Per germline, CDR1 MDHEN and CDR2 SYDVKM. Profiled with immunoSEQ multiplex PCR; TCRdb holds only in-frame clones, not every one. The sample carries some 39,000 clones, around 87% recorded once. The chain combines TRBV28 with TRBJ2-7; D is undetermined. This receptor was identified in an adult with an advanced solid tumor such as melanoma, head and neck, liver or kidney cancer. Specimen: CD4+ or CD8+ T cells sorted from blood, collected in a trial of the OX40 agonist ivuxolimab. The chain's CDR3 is CATALYEQYF. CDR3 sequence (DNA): TGTGCCACCGCCCTCTACGAGCAGTACTTC.